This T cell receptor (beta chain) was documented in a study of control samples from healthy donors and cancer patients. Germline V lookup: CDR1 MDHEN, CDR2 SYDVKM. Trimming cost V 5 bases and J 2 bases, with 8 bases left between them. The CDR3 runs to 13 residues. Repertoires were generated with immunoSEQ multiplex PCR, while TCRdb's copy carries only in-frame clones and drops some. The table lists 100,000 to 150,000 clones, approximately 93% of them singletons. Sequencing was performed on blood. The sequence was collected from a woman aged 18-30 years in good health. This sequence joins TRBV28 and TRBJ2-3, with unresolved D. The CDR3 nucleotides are TGTGCCAGCAGTGGCGGAGACACAGATACGCAGTATTTT. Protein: CASSGGDTDTQYF. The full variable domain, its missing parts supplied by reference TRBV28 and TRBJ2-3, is DVKVTQSSRYLVKRTGEKVFLECVQDMDHENMFWYRQDPGLGLRLIYFSYDVKMKEKGDIPEGYSVSREKKERFSLILESASTNQTSMYLCASSGGDTDTQYFGPGTRLTVL.